This note documents a single TCR beta chain sequence. Its antigen is still unknown. The sample is drawn from a study of cytomegalovirus exposure and HLA in healthy donors. Regarding the study as a whole: Many donors shared some public TCRs, even though most TCR sequences were rare.

The table came from immunoSEQ multiplex PCR; TCRdb's copy has only in-frame clones and leaves some out. The repertoire holds under 250,000 clones, over 75% seen once, with 2% in the top ten. Among the 120 subjects of the validation cohort, separate from the approximately 660-subject first cohort, were the donors. The CDR3 runs 16 residues. The ends were cut back, 0 bases at V and 2 bases at J, with 14 bases in the middle. CDR1 is SGHRS, CDR2 YFSETQ, per germline. This receptor was identified in a woman younger than 30 in good health and CMV-seropositive. J is TRBJ1-1 and V is TRBV5-1, with D possibly TRBD1 on 6 matching bases. The sample consisted of PBMCs. The CDR3 nucleotides read TGCGCCAGCAGCTTGGACTTCGACAGGTCAAACACTGAAGCTTTCTTT. It specifies CASSLDFDRSNTEAFF.